This entry lists 22 T cell receptor beta chains sequenced from one sample in a study of sequential checkpoint blockade in melanoma. Treatment denoted: randomized to nivolumab then ipilimumab (arm A) or the reverse (arm B). The assay was immunoSEQ multiplex PCR, and TCRdb's table has in-frame clones only and misses some. Of approximately 8,200 clones in the sample, about three fifths are singletons; the top ten hold approximately 18%. The sample in question was CD8+ T cells sorted from blood (inferred from file names), obtained from a patient given nivolumab and ipilimumab in sequence. These receptors were taken from a human donor with melanoma.

The chain uses TRBV7-6 and TRBJ2-7; D perhaps matches TRBD1 (6 bases). The CDR3 is made up of 13 amino acids. V shed 3 bases and J shed 2 bases, with 8 bases lying between them. Germline V gene sequence: CDR1 SGHVS, CDR2 FNYEAQ. CDR3 region: CASSFEGAYEQYF. The DNA for the CDR3 is TGTGCCAGCAGCTTTGAGGGGGCCTACGAGCAGTACTTC.

This clone came up once. CDR3 residues: CASSYSPTGTYEQYF. Written as DNA, the CDR3 is TGTGCCAGCAGTTACTCGCCGACAGGGACCTACGAGCAGTACTTC. This rearrangement joins TRBV6-5 to TRBJ2-7; 7 bases line up with TRBD1. Germline V gene sequence: CDR1 MNHEY, CDR2 SVGAGI. V was pared by 0 bases and J by 2 bases, with 4 bases of the junction left unmatched. The CDR3 loop spans 15 amino acids.

The rearrangement uses TRBV4-1 and TRBJ1-5; no clear D. V lost 0 bases, J lost 9 bases, and 18 bases lay in between. Germline CDR1 reads MGHRA; CDR2 reads YSYEKL. The CDR3 has 16 residues. The CDR3 sequence is CASSQDAATWSWPQHF. CDR3 in DNA: TGCGCCAGCAGCCAAGACGCAGCTACGTGGAGTTGGCCCCAGCATTTT.

The sample holds a few counts of this clone. The chain employs TRBV9 and TRBJ2-7; 8 bases are a match to TRBD2. Looked up from germline, CDR1 is SGDLS and CDR2 is YYNGEE. The CDR3 sequence is 14 residues long. V lost 3 bases to trimming and J lost 7 bases; unmatched junction nucleotides: 9. CDR3 DNA: TGTGCCAGCAGCGACGGGGGGGAGACAGATGAGCAGTACTTC. It is translated as CASSDGGETDEQYF. Combining the CDR3 with reference TRBV9 and TRBJ2-7 gives the whole variable domain DSGVTQTPKHLITATGQRVTLRCSPRSGDLSVYWYQQSLDQGLQFLIQYYNGEERAKGNILERFSAQQFPDLHSELNLSSLELGDSALYFCASSDGGETDEQYFGPGTRLTVT.

Comment on this clone: Given a much more abundant clone one base away, this may be a read error. Other DNA sequences within the sample encode an identical CDR3. This chain joins TRBV5-1 and TRBJ2-7; D is possibly TRBD2 (6 bases). Trimming pared 4 bases from V and 0 bases from J, leaving 11 bases between. The CDR3 contains 14 residues. Germline CDR1 SGHRS, CDR2 YFSETQ. CDR3: CASSRRGVSYEQYF. The CDR3 coding sequence is TGCGCCAGCAGCCGGAGGGGAGTCTCCTACGAGCAGTACTTC.

The chain links TRBV5-1 to TRBJ1-2; the match to TRBD1 covers 8 bases. The length of the CDR3 is 14 residues. Per the germline V gene, CDR1 is SGHRS and CDR2 is YFSETQ. V shed 0 bases, J shed 4 bases, and the junction held 2 bases outside the gene matches. In nucleotides, the CDR3 is TGCGCCAGCAGCTTGGGGACAGGGATCTATGGCTACACCTTC. Residues: CASSLGTGIYGYTF.

This chain joins TRBV7-9 and TRBJ1-2; 10 bases match TRBD1. The germline gives CDR1 SEHNR, CDR2 FQNEAQ (reference sequence). The CDR3 extends over 16 amino acids. The V segment lost 5 bases and the J segment 6 bases; nucleotides outside the gene matches: 12. The CDR3, as DNA: TGTGCCAGCAGCCGATCGTTGGACAGGGGGTTGGATGGCTACACCTTC. Its protein product is CASSRSLDRGLDGYTF.

The chain is built from TRBV7-9 and TRBJ1-2, with D possibly TRBD1 on 6 matching bases. The CDR3 covers 17 residues. Trimming stripped 5 bases from V and 0 bases from J, with 19 bases between. The germline V gene encodes CDR1 SEHNR and CDR2 FQNEAQ (reference sequence). The CDR3 spells CASSPKPGTGTNYGYTF. CDR3 sequence (DNA): TGTGCCAGCAGCCCAAAACCAGGTACAGGGACTAACTATGGCTACACCTTC. The full variable domain, completed using reference TRBV7-9 and TRBJ1-2, is DTGVSQNPRHKITKRGQNVTFRCDPISEHNRLYWYRQTLGQGPEFLTYFQNEAQLEKSRLLSDRFSAERPKGSFSTLEIQRTEQGDSAMYLCASSPKPGTGTNYGYTFGSGTRLTVV.

This clone appeared a few times. The gene calls are TRBV7-9 and TRBJ1-4; D gene ambiguous. In germline, CDR1 is SEHNR, CDR2 FQNEAQ (reference sequence). The CDR3 covers 12 residues. Trimming took 5 bases from V and 7 from J, leaving 8 bases between them. In nucleotides, the CDR3 is TGTGCCAGCAGCCGACGGGGTGAAAAACTGTTTTTT. The encoded protein is CASSRRGEKLFF.

The chain has TRBV30 and TRBJ1-2; 7 nucleotides agree with TRBD1. V lost 3 bases to trimming and J lost 8 bases; unmatched junction nucleotides: 0. The CDR3 totals 10 residues. Germline-derived CDR1 and CDR2 are GTSNPN and SVGIG (reference sequence). The chain's CDR3 is CAWRGGGYTF. CDR3 nucleotide sequence: TGTGCCTGGAGAGGGGGCGGCTACACCTTC.

The rearrangement links TRBV10-3 to TRBJ2-1; D is undetermined. The V end was cut by 2 bases, the J end by 7 bases, with 3 bases between. Germline CDR1 ENHRY, CDR2 SYGVKD. The length of the CDR3 is 11 residues. The DNA for the CDR3 is TGTGCCATCAGTGAGGTAAATGAGCAGTTCTTC. Residues: CAISEVNEQFF.

The V and J genes are TRBV30 and TRBJ2-7; D uncertain. Trimming shortened V by 4 bases and J by 4 bases, and 14 bases separated the two germline ends. The CDR3 is 13 amino acids. Germline loops: CDR1 GTSNPN, CDR2 SVGIG (reference sequence). CDR3 amino acids: CAWKESPGYEQYF. The DNA of the CDR3 is TGTGCCTGGAAAGAAAGCCCCGGGTACGAGCAGTACTTC.

This chain uses TRBV29-1 with TRBJ2-5, with D possibly matching TRBD1 (6 bases). The DNA matches TRBJ2-7 better at its end, which makes the J call doubtful. CDR1 is SQVTM, CDR2 ANQGSEA, per germline. The CDR3 has 11 residues. The CDR3 region is CSSLETGEQYF. CDR3 bases: TGCAGCAGCTTGGAGACAGGCGAGCAGTACTTC.

CDR3 amino acids: CASREGLARYEQYF. In DNA, the CDR3 is TGCGCCAGCAGGGAGGGACTAGCCAGGTACGAGCAGTACTTC. This chain connects TRBV10-1 to TRBJ2-7; 9 bases fit TRBD2. The CDR3 runs to 14 residues. Germline CDR1 WNHNN, CDR2 SYGVQD (reference sequence). V was clipped by 6 bases and J by 4 bases; unmatched bases: 7.

The rearrangement uses TRBV19 and TRBJ2-7, with 9 bases that match TRBD1. CDR1 and CDR2 (germline): LNHDA, SQIVND (reference sequence). V lost 1 base, J lost 2 bases, and 6 bases stayed unmatched. This CDR3 region has 16 residues. This chain's CDR3 is CASSIVGQGPPYEQYF. The CDR3 DNA reads as TGTGCCAGTAGTATAGTCGGACAGGGGCCCCCCTACGAGCAGTACTTC.

The gene calls are TRBV4-1 and TRBJ1-2; 9 bases match TRBD1. The ends lost 4 bases at V and 1 base at J; junction bases unmatched: 16. Per the germline V gene, CDR1 is MGHRA and CDR2 is YSYEKL. The CDR3 is 19 residues long. As DNA, the CDR3 is TGCGCCAGCAGCCGCACGAGCACCGGGACAGGGAGTTATAACTATGGCTACACCTTC. This encodes CASSRTSTGTGSYNYGYTF.

This rearrangement joins TRBV19 to TRBJ1-1; D may be TRBD1 (5 bases). This CDR3 region has 14 residues. In germline, CDR1 is LNHDA, CDR2 SQIVND (reference sequence). V dropped 3 bases and J dropped 6 bases, with 14 bases sitting between them. CDR3 in DNA: TGTGCCAGTAGTATCTCTACAGGTATCGCTGAAGCTTTCTTT. It specifies CASSISTGIAEAFF.

In its sample, this clone is large. The chain couples TRBV11-3 to TRBJ2-7; TRBD2 matches 7 bases. J was trimmed by 3 bases and V by 1 base; bases with no gene match: 0. Per germline, CDR1 SGHNT and CDR2 YENEEA. CDR3 length equals 13 residues. The CDR3: CASSLGGGYEQYF. CDR3 DNA: TGTGCCAGCAGCTTAGGCGGGGGCTACGAGCAGTACTTC.

This clone was found a few times. The rearrangement joins TRBV6-4 to TRBJ1-2, with 8 nucleotides matching TRBD1. The germline V gene encodes CDR1 MRHNA and CDR2 SNTAGT. J was trimmed by 8 bases and V by 5 bases; bases with no gene match: 10. The CDR3 contains 14 residues. The CDR3 bases are TGTGCCAGCAGTTATCAGGGGGCGCTTGAAGGCTACACCTTC. This gives the protein CASSYQGALEGYTF.

This clone was detected a few times. V and J are TRBV7-9 and TRBJ2-7, with 10 bases lining up with TRBD2. Germline CDR1 reads SEHNR; CDR2 reads FQNEAQ (reference sequence). V trimming: 5 bases; J trimming: 5 bases; junction bases outside the gene matches: 6. The CDR3 has 14 residues. DNA of the CDR3: TGTGCCAGCAGCATCGCTAGCGGGGGCCACGAGCAGTACTTC. This codes for CASSIASGGHEQYF.

V gene TRBV5-1 combines with J gene TRBJ1-2, with D tentatively TRBD1 (5 bases). CDR1 and CDR2 from the germline V gene are SGHRS and YFSETQ. Trimming stripped 0 bases from V and 6 bases from J, with 6 bases between. The CDR3 contains 12 residues. The CDR3 region is CASSLGQHGYTF. In nucleotides, the CDR3 is TGCGCCAGCAGCTTGGGACAGCATGGCTACACCTTC.

This sequence joins TRBV29-1 and TRBJ1-2, with D perhaps TRBD1 (5 bases). Trimming removed 4 bases at V and 2 bases at J, with 8 bases between. This CDR3 has 12 residues. Germline CDR1 is SQVTM and CDR2 is ANQGSEA. The DNA of the CDR3 is TGCAGCGTTGTATCAGGGAACTATGGCTACACCTTC. It specifies CSVVSGNYGYTF. Looking up the rest from reference TRBV29-1 and TRBJ1-2 gives the full variable domain: SAVISQKPSRDICQRGTSLTIQCQVDSQVTMMFWYRQQPGQSLTLIATANQGSEATYESGFVIDKFPISRPNLTFSTLTVSNMSPEDSSIYLCSVVSGNYGYTFGSGTRLTVV.